The clone carrying this TCR beta chain was picked up a small number of times. What it binds is not known. The sample is drawn from a study of cytomegalovirus exposure and HLA in healthy donors. Whole-study findings and limits: Later analysis found that TCR beta chains associated with HLA were more clonally expanded than other, equally common chains. It was 150 to 200 TCR beta chains that were listed as cytomegalovirus-associated.

The PCR was carried out with 60 Vbeta primers and 13 Jbeta primers. Sequencing was performed with immunoSEQ multiplex PCR; in TCRdb, only in-frame clones are kept and a portion is missing. The table includes around 150,000 clones, roughly 83% detected once. CDR1 and CDR2 (germline): SGDLS, YYNGEE. Losses at the gene ends were 4 bases for V and 7 bases for J; bases not matched to a gene: 9. The CDR3 extends over 15 amino acids. The TCR sequence derives from a young woman in good health and CMV-seronegative. This chain uses TRBV9 with TRBJ2-4, with 9 bases fitting TRBD1. Sample: PBMCs. Here the CDR3 DNA reads TGTGCCAGCAGCCAAACCGGGACAGGGAGGAACATTCAGTACTTC. Its protein is CASSQTGTGRNIQYF.